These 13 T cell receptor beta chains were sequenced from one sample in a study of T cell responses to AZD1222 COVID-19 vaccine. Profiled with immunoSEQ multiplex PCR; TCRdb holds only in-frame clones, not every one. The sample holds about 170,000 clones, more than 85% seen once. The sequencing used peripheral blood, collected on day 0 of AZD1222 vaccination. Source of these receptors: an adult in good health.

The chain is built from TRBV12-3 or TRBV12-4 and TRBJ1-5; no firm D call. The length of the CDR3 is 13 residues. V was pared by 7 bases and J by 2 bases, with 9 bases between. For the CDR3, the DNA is TGTGCCAGCACAGCATGGGGCAATCAGCCCCAGCATTTT. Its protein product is CASTAWGNQPQHF.

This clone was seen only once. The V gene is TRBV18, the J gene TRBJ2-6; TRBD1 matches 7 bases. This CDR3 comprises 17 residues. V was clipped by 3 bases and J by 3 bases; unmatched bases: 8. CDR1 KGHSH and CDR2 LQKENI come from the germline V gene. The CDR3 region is CASSPTLTGFGANVLTF. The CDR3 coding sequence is TGTGCCAGCTCACCGACATTGACAGGGTTTGGGGCCAACGTCCTGACTTTC.

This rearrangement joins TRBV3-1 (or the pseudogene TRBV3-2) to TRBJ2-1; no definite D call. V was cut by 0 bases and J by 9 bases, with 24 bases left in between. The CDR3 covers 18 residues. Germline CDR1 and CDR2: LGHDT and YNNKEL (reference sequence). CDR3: CASSQDGLEWSGSIEQFF. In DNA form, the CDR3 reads TGTGCCAGCAGCCAAGATGGGCTGGAGTGGAGTGGATCAATTGAGCAGTTCTTC.

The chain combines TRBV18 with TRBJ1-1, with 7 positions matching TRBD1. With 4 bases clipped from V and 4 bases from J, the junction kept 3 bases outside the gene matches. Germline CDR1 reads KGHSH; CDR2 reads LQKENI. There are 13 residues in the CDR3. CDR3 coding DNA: TGTGCCAGCTCACAGGGGGCATCCACTGAAGCTTTCTTT. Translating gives CASSQGASTEAFF.

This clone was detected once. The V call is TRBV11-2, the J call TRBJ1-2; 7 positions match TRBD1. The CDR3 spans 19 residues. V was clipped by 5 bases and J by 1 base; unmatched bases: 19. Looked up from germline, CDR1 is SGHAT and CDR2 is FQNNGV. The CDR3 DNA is TGTGCCAGCAGCCCCTGGGGGCGACAGGGAATAGCGCGTAACTATGGCTACACCTTC. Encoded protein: CASSPWGRQGIARNYGYTF.

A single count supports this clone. The CDR3 DNA is TGTGCCTGGGGGCAGCTCCTGAACACTGAAGCTTTCTTT. Amino acids: CAWGQLLNTEAFF. The genes are TRBV30 and TRBJ1-1; the D is unclear. The V end was cut by 5 bases, the J end by 0 bases, with 10 bases between. The CDR3 is made up of 13 amino acids. From germline, CDR1 is GTSNPN and CDR2 SVGIG (reference sequence).

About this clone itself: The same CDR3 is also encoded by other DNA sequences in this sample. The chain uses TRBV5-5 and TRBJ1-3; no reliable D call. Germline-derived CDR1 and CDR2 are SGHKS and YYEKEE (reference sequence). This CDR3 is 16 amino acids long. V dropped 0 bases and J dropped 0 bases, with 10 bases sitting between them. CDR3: CASSLASGYSGNTIYF. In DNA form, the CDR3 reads TGTGCCAGCAGCTTGGCCTCAGGATACTCTGGAAACACCATATATTTT. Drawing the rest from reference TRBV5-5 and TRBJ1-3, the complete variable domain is DAGVTQSPTHLIKTRGQQVTLRCSPISGHKSVSWYQQVLGQGPQFIFQYYEKEERGRGNFPDRFSARQFPNYSSELNVNALLLGDSALYLCASSLASGYSGNTIYFGEGSWLTVV.

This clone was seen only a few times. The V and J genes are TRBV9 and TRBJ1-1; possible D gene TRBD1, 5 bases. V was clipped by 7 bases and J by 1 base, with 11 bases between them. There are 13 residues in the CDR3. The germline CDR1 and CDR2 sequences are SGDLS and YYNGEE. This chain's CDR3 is CASRRGENTEAFF. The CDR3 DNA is TGTGCCAGCCGACGGGGGGAGAACACTGAAGCTTTCTTT.

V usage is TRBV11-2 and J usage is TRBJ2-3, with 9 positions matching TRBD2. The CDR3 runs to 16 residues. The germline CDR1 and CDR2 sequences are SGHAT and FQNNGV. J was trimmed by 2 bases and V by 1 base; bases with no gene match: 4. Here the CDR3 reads CASSLVAGGYTDTQYF. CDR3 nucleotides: TGTGCCAGCAGCTTAGTGGCGGGGGGGTACACAGATACGCAGTATTTT.

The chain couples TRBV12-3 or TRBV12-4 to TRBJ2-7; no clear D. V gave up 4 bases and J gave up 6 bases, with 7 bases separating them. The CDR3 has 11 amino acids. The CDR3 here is CASSSRGEQYF. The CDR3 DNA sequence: TGTGCCAGCAGTTCTAGAGGCGAGCAGTACTTC.

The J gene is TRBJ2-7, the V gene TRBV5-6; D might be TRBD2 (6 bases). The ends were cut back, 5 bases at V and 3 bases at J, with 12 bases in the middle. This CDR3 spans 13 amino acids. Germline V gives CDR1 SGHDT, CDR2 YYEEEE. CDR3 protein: CASRAGSSYEQYF. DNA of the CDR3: TGTGCCAGCAGAGCCGGGAGTAGCTACGAGCAGTACTTC.

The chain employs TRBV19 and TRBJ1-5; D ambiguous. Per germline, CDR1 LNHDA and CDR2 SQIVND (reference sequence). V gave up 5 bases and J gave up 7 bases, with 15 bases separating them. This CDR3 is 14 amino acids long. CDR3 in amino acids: CASSSDRVRQPQHF. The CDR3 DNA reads TGTGCCAGTAGTTCCGACCGGGTTCGCCAGCCCCAGCATTTT.

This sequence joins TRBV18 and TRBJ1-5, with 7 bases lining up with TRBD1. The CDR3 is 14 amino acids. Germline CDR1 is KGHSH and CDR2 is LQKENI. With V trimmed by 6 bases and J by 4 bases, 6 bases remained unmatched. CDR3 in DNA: TGTGCCAGCTCCCCAGGACAGGAAAATCAGCCCCAGCATTTT. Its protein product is CASSPGQENQPQHF.